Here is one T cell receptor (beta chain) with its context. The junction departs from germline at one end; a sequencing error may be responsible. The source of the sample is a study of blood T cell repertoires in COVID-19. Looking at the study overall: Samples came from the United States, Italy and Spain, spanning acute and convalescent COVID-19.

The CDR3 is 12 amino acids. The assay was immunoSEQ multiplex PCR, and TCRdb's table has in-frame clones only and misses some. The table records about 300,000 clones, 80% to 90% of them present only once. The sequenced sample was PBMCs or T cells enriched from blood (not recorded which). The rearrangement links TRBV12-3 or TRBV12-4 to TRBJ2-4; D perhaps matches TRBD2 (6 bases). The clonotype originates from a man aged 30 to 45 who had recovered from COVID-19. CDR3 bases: TGTGCCAGCAGTTTAGAATGGAGGGGCCAGGACTTC. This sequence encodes CASSLEWRGQDF.